This TCR beta chain is drawn from a study of shared T cell receptors in the human thymus. This table comes from immunoSEQ multiplex PCR, and its TCRdb copy is limited to in-frame clones, with some not included. The sample comprises 720,000 or so clones, 80% to 90% of which are singletons, and more than 0.01% rests with the top ten. This clone was observed a handful of times. The V and J ends lost 5 bases and 0 bases respectively, with 10 bases between them. The CDR3 consists of 14 residues. Germline CDR1 and CDR2: MDHEN and SYDVKM. These same data were also listed under a study on human thymus T cells. Turning to that study: Those donating were healthy Finnish infants in corrective surgery for congenital heart defects. From resections taken during corrective heart surgery, the thymus tissue was obtained. Apparent skewing of V and J gene usage characterized both thymic and blood repertoires. Related studies noted strongly shared thymic repertoires across unrelated people.

The sequenced material came from thymocytes. The receptor comes from a girl under three years old with a congenital heart defect. The chain links TRBV28 to TRBJ1-2, with D possibly being TRBD1 (5 bases). The CDR3 region is CASSPGGANYGYTF. The DNA of the CDR3 is TGTGCCAGCAGTCCGGGGGGAGCTAACTATGGCTACACCTTC.